This TCR beta chain came from a study of human T cells and chemical hapten exposure. Study-level background: Skin on the upper inner arm, around 2 cm by around 2 cm in size, was sensitized with 2% DPC.

V lost 3 bases and J lost 0; bases outside the gene matches: 4. The CDR3 spans 16 residues. Remarks on this clonotype: Its target is unknown.

TCRdb passed the RACE reads through MiXCR, listing each CDR3 protein once. The repertoire holds about 260,000 distinct CDR3 sequences, with 7% to 10% as singletons. The study's findings and limits: There were significantly more large CDR3 similarity clusters among expanded TCRs than among controls.

As for time point: pre-sensitization, week 0. The treatment: therapeutic diphenylcyclopropenone sensitization with weekly scalp DPC. This chain joins TRBV12-3 or TRBV12-4 and TRBJ2-1; 8 positions match TRBD2. The receptor was isolated from a woman aged 40-49 years with alopecia areata. Some clones in this sample may be carry-over from other donors' samples. This sample comprised whole blood, obtained in connection with sensitization to the hapten diphenylcyclopropenone (DPC). The CDR3 here is CASSLRGGSSYNEQFF. In DNA, the CDR3 is TGTGCCAGCAGTTTGCGCGGGGGGAGCTCCTACAATGAGCAGTTCTTC.